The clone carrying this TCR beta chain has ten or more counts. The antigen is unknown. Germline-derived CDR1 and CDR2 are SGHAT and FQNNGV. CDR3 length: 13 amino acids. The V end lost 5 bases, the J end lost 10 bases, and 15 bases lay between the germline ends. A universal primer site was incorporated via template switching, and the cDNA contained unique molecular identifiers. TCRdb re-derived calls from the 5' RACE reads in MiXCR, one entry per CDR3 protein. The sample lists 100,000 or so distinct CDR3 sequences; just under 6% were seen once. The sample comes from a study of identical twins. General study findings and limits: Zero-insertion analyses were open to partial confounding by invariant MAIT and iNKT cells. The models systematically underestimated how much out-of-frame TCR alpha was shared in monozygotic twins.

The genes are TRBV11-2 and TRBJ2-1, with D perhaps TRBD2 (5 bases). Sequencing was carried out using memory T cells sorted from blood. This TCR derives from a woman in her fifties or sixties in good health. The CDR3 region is CASSPVRTPEQFF. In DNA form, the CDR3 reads TGTGCCAGCAGCCCCGTTCGGACTCCGGAGCAGTTCTTC.